This TCR beta chain was found in a study of blood T cell repertoires in COVID-19. On the study more broadly: In each case, the material was cDNA or gDNA derived from T cells, B-cell-depleted T cells, or PBMCs.

Enrollment of patients from Seattle took place during active infection, with longitudinal follow-up. As handled by the study authors: Nucleated cell counts were estimated from reference gene primer amplification. The assay was immunoSEQ multiplex PCR, and TCRdb's table has in-frame clones only and misses some. For V, J and clone size, that table is used; D and trimming come from the DNA. The sample shows approximately 99,000 clones, 88% of them seen only once. The sequencing sample was made of peripheral blood. This clonotype was sampled from a man aged 50-60 years with COVID-19, enrolled during active disease.

This CDR3 is CASSQWVTGGADQPQHF. Here the CDR3 DNA reads TGCGCCAGCAGTCAATGGGTGACAGGGGGCGCGGATCAGCCCCAGCATTTT. The chain employs TRBV23-1 and TRBJ1-5, with 10 bases matching TRBD1. TRBV23-1 is an ORF; its function is uncertain. CDR3 size: 17 residues. The V gene end was trimmed by 1 base and the J gene end by 5 bases; junction bases not matched to a gene: 8.